Listed below are T cell receptor beta chains from one sample, sequenced in a study of cytotoxic CD8 clonotypes in ibrutinib-treated CLL. Profiled with immunoSEQ multiplex PCR; TCRdb holds only in-frame clones, not every one. The sample lists 300,000 to 400,000 clones, over 55% seen once, with just under 6.5% in the top ten. The sample consisted of PBMCs, taken after 36 months of ibrutinib treatment. The receptors here all came from a human donor with chronic lymphocytic leukemia. Each CDR3 is given without its conserved first and last residue. Fields, in order: J gene, V gene, CDR3 length, CDR3 protein.

J gene: TRBJ2-1; V gene: TRBV29-1; CDR3 length: 13; CDR3 protein: SALGRSGGDNEQF
J gene: TRBJ2-2; V gene: TRBV5-1; CDR3 length: 13; CDR3 protein: ASSLVQGSTGELF
J gene: TRBJ2-1; V gene: TRBV7-2; CDR3 length: 14; CDR3 protein: ASSFLLAGRNNEQF
J gene: TRBJ1-6; V gene: TRBV5-1; CDR3 length: 12; CDR3 protein: ASSLVGYDSPLH
J gene: TRBJ2-7; V gene: TRBV14; CDR3 length: 12; CDR3 protein: ASSPPGQSYEQY
J gene: TRBJ1-2; V gene: TRBV18; CDR3 length: 13; CDR3 protein: ASSPGALSNYGYT
J gene: TRBJ2-7; V gene: TRBV6-1; CDR3 length: 11; CDR3 protein: ASSVDGSYEQY
J gene: TRBJ1-1; V gene: TRBV5-6; CDR3 length: 10; CDR3 protein: ASSLAGRVAF
J gene: TRBJ2-7; V gene: TRBV10-3; CDR3 length: 12; CDR3 protein: AISDGPPPDEQY
J gene: TRBJ2-7; V gene: TRBV5-1; CDR3 length: 13; CDR3 protein: ASSLEPGDSYEQY
J gene: TRBJ1-3; V gene: TRBV4-3; CDR3 length: 13; CDR3 protein: ASSQGNRAGNTIY
J gene: TRBJ2-2; V gene: TRBV9; CDR3 length: 13; CDR3 protein: ASSVAPDLGGELF
J gene: TRBJ2-2; V gene: TRBV18; CDR3 length: 13; CDR3 protein: ASSPSGTGTGELF
J gene: TRBJ2-7; V gene: TRBV4-1; CDR3 length: 13; CDR3 protein: ASSRLSRKPYEQY
J gene: TRBJ2-1; V gene: TRBV5-6; CDR3 length: 13; CDR3 protein: ASSFRLSSYNEQF
J gene: TRBJ2-1; V gene: TRBV7-3; CDR3 length: 14; CDR3 protein: ASSLNWASGNAEQF
J gene: TRBJ1-1; V gene: TRBV29-1; CDR3 length: 11; CDR3 protein: SVPGQGSGGAF
J gene: TRBJ2-3; V gene: TRBV23-1; CDR3 length: 11; CDR3 protein: ASSQSFGDTQY
J gene: TRBJ2-5; V gene: TRBV5-1; CDR3 length: 15; CDR3 protein: ASSSPETRGSQETQY
J gene: TRBJ2-4; V gene: TRBV7-6; CDR3 length: 14; CDR3 protein: ASSLGRQGWENIQY
J gene: TRBJ1-5; V gene: TRBV2; CDR3 length: 12; CDR3 protein: ASSGRGANQPQH
J gene: TRBJ2-3; V gene: TRBV28; CDR3 length: 12; CDR3 protein: ASHHSHGTDTQY
J gene: TRBJ2-5; V gene: TRBV6-6; CDR3 length: 12; CDR3 protein: ASRQGDLGETQY
J gene: TRBJ2-7; V gene: TRBV5-1; CDR3 length: 12; CDR3 protein: ASRFRGSSYEQY
J gene: TRBJ2-3; V gene: TRBV9; CDR3 length: 13; CDR3 protein: ASSVQGQGRDTQY
J gene: TRBJ1-5; V gene: TRBV15; CDR3 length: 10; CDR3 protein: ATSRDGQPQH
J gene: TRBJ1-2; V gene: TRBV28; CDR3 length: 14; CDR3 protein: ASKNGQLRRYYGYT
J gene: TRBJ1-4; V gene: TRBV5-1; CDR3 length: 13; CDR3 protein: ASSLAPLVGEKLF
J gene: TRBJ2-3; V gene: TRBV11-2; CDR3 length: 16; CDR3 protein: ASSPRATSGAHTDTQY
J gene: TRBJ1-5; V gene: TRBV19; CDR3 length: 14; CDR3 protein: ASSIRDRGYNQPQH
J gene: TRBJ2-7; V gene: TRBV11-2; CDR3 length: 15; CDR3 protein: ASSLGPRELDSYEQY
J gene: TRBJ2-5; V gene: TRBV19; CDR3 length: 13; CDR3 protein: ASAPRRGFSETQY
J gene: TRBJ1-6; V gene: TRBV6-5; CDR3 length: 11; CDR3 protein: ASSSDRNSPLH
J gene: TRBJ2-7; V gene: TRBV14; CDR3 length: 16; CDR3 protein: ASSQDSWLGGFGDEQY
J gene: TRBJ2-7; V gene: TRBV4-3; CDR3 length: 12; CDR3 protein: ASSLGQGAYEQY
J gene: TRBJ1-1; V gene: TRBV6-5; CDR3 length: 12; CDR3 protein: ASSRTPLNTEAF
J gene: TRBJ2-1; V gene: TRBV12-5; CDR3 length: 12; CDR3 protein: ASGLVREPNEQF
J gene: TRBJ2-3; V gene: TRBV7-2; CDR3 length: 12; CDR3 protein: ASSSGPKADTQY
J gene: TRBJ2-4; V gene: TRBV6-5; CDR3 length: 11; CDR3 protein: ASSYSGDNIQY
J gene: TRBJ1-1; V gene: TRBV15; CDR3 length: 13; CDR3 protein: ATSRAGQGNTEAF
J gene: TRBJ1-4; V gene: TRBV19; CDR3 length: 14; CDR3 protein: ASSIVTSATNEKLF